One sample yielded the 4 T cell receptor beta chains listed below, sequenced in a study of blood T cell repertoires in COVID-19. Here immunoSEQ multiplex PCR was the method, and the copy in TCRdb shows in-frame clones only, minus some. The sample carries some 300,000 clones, around 86% recorded once. The sample taken for sequencing was PBMCs or T cells enriched from blood (not recorded which). These receptors came from a woman aged 40-49 years who had recovered from COVID-19.

The V and J genes are TRBV9 and TRBJ1-6; the D is unclear. The CDR3 consists of 14 residues. Trimming took off 1 base at V and 5 bases at J, with 7 bases between the two ends. The germline V gene encodes CDR1 SGDLS and CDR2 YYNGEE. The DNA of the CDR3 is TGTGCCAGCAGCGTACTAATCGATAATTCACCCCTCCACTTT. As protein: CASSVLIDNSPLHF.

As DNA, the CDR3 is TGTGCCAGCAGCCAAGATCTGGGCCACTCCTACGAGCAGTACTTC. Its translation is CASSQDLGHSYEQYF. V gene TRBV3-1 (or the pseudogene TRBV3-2) combines with J gene TRBJ2-7, with D uncertain. Trimming stripped 0 bases from V and 0 bases from J, with 9 bases between. The length of the CDR3 is 15 residues. Germline lookup yields CDR1 LGHDT and CDR2 YNNKEL (reference sequence).

This clone has a single count. The CDR3: CASSLLSGGYGYTF. For the CDR3, the DNA is TGTGCCAGCAGCTTATTAAGTGGCGGGTATGGCTACACCTTC. The chain is built from TRBV7-9 and TRBJ1-2; D unresolved. CDR3 length equals 14 residues. V lost 2 bases and J lost 5, with 12 bases in between. Germline V lookup: CDR1 SEHNR, CDR2 FQNEAQ (reference sequence).

The chain recombines TRBV5-1 with TRBJ1-3; D call uncertain. Germline V gene sequence: CDR1 SGHRS, CDR2 YFSETQ. This CDR3 is built from 16 residues. Trimming stripped 3 bases from V and 2 bases from J, with 15 bases between. The CDR3 here is CASSSSTFGTGNTIYF. The DNA of the CDR3 is TGCGCCAGCAGCTCTTCTACTTTCGGTACTGGAAACACCATATATTTT.